The entry below describes one TCR beta chain. No cognate antigen has been identified for it. Nothing much larger sits one base from this clone, and base qualities are not available. In total, just over 650 healthy bone marrow donors made up the cohort. At the time of sampling, every cohort member was nominally healthy, though immune exposures that went unrecorded were likely present. The donor was CMV seropositive and belonged to the group of 250 to 300 seropositive cohort members. Each donor provided a peripheral blood sample, and peripheral blood mononuclear cells were used for TCR beta sequencing. The Qiagen DNeasy Blood Extraction Kit was used to extract genomic DNA from the blood cell samples. This sample was taken from a study of cytomegalovirus exposure and HLA in healthy donors (dated by TCRdb to between 2016 and 2019). Looking at the study overall: In an earlier analysis of some 550 of the donors, 276 Gb of sequence data and 117 million unique TCR beta sequences from 150 million to 200 million T cells were reported. Every discovery cohort repertoire had been produced on one sequencing platform. Donor age, sex, ethnicity and CMV serostatus were compiled alongside the repertoire data. The number of donors typed differed by locus, with roughly 629-640 for A, B, C, DRB1 and DQB1, roughly 550 for DQA1, 600 to 610 for DPA1, and approximately 470 for DPB1. Both class I and class II loci were covered by HLA typing, at four-digit resolution. Rather than using new phenotypic data, the later analysis identified candidate immune exposures from TCR beta sequences and from how often those sequences occurred across donors. The aim of the study was to test whether cataloging public T cell receptors could identify signatures of past pathogen exposure. An early release covering about 600 HLA-typed donors comprised approximately 290 gigabases of sequencing data and tens of millions of unique TCR sequences. Besides the first cohort of hundreds of subjects, a separate validation cohort made up of over 100 different subjects was used. To decide whether each TCR beta V gene segment behaved as functional or pseudogenic, an earlier analysis of some 600 of the donors relied on high-throughput TCR beta sequencing. Roughly 5 DR-DQ haplotypes were treated as single units for association and clustering because of strong linkage in the cohort. A later analysis re-examined previously published TCR beta repertoires from roughly 650 donors and added high-resolution HLA genotyping to investigate patterns of TCR occurrence. High-throughput TCR immunosequencing, statistical association of individual TCRs with disease status, and machine learning were combined to predict cytomegalovirus infection status. Using immunosequencing, the study profiled T cell repertoires from around 670 subjects and related those repertoires to cytomegalovirus serostatus. The genetic ancestry cluster associated with self-reported Caucasian donors included about 81% of the 398 genotyped donors. Among 350 to 400 genotyped donors of the cohort, an average of around 240,000 unique TCR beta nucleotide sequences were sequenced per donor, 15% to 20% of them non-productive. In a later genetic analysis, genome-wide SNP genotypes for about 55% of the roughly 700 donors were used, and that subset was treated as a discovery cohort. Overall study outcomes, separate from this receptor: In vitro tests confirmed that a few of the cytomegalovirus-associated TCR beta chains recognize cytomegalovirus antigens. For the cohort, immune exposure information was limited to CMV serostatus. At a false discovery rate of 0.05, a later analysis linked 15,000 to 20,000 TCR beta sequences to specific HLA alleles. This cohort had only TCR beta chains sequenced, and the lack of alpha or paired-chain data limited which features could be detected. Because HLA typing was unavailable for some donors at each locus, only the typed subset was used in association tests. In a later analysis, the rate of TCR association differed among HLA loci, with DRB1 alleles having the most associated TCRs and HLA-C alleles having the fewest. Broadly in line with IMGT annotations, most TCR beta V segments showed up in productive rearrangements about 87% or about 30% of the time in an earlier analysis of under 700 of the donors. Cytomegalovirus status was reported to be diagnosed by the classifier with high specificity and sensitivity in both the original and validation cohorts. A further reported finding was that TCR beta sequences accurately predicted the HLA-A and HLA-B alleles for most subjects in the first cohort. Some IMGT-functional V segments, including TRBV6-2 and TRBV6-3, could not be distinguished by the 87-base-pair reads and were therefore excluded. About 17 rarely observed V segments, including chromosome 9 orphons, were excluded from the earlier analysis of a few hundred of the donors because counts were too low. V-gene and J-gene trimming of TCR beta chains was associated with a missense DCLRE1C variant in a later genetic analysis, and the association was replicated in an independent cohort. A cluster of highly shared sequence variants was judged likely to be a technical artifact of the sequencing pipeline. In the study, around 150 TCR beta chains were listed as associated with cytomegalovirus. A later genetic analysis reported fewer N-insertions in productive TCRs among donors in an Asian-associated ancestry cluster than the roughly 620-donor mean. The presence/absence analyses assumed that sequencing depth was roughly uniform across donors, and that assumption may not be true. Most CMV-associated TCR beta chains appeared to be HLA-restricted in a later analysis, and the HLA associations seemed to be driven largely by CMV exposure. Compared with equally common non-associated chains, HLA-associated TCR beta chains in a later analysis were more clonally expanded and had lower generation probabilities. Several of the top co-occurrence clusters appeared to be linked to parvovirus B19, influenza, CMV and Epstein-Barr virus, according to a later analysis. Linkage disequilibrium might explain the correlated functional status among segregating V segments, but an unknown experimental factor could not be ruled out. Most TCR sequences were observed very rarely across donors, whereas some public TCRs were present in many individuals. When HLA alleles, especially DR and DQ, strongly co-occurred, attributing TCR associations to individual alleles was difficult. The authors suggested that the approach could potentially be generalized to other disease states and immunological phenotypes.

The method was the immunoSEQ multiplex PCR assay. The multiplex PCR relied on a mix of 60 forward primers for TCR Vbeta segments and 13 reverse primers for TCR Jbeta segments. The CDR3 region of rearranged TCR beta genes was amplified from genomic DNA with a multiplex PCR assay. The amplified TCR beta libraries were sequenced on the Illumina HiSeq System as 87-base-pair reads. Regarding the original processing steps: In a later analysis, around 80 million unique TCR beta chains were counted across the 666 repertoires, and some 10 million of these chains were shared by at least two donors. A nearest-neighbor algorithm error-corrected the raw reads and collapsed the reads into unique sequences, merging closely related sequences to remove PCR and sequencing errors. CDR3 sequences were aligned to IMGT reference sequences to assign V, D and J gene segments. For a sequence to be retained, a match of at least six nucleotides to both a V gene segment and a J gene segment was required. Rearrangements were called productive when the CDR3 lacked stop codons and stayed in frame with V and J; all others were non-productive. CDR3 was defined according to IMGT convention as the region running from the second conserved V-encoded cysteine to the conserved J-encoded phenylalanine. Sequences without an unambiguous match to a single V gene segment were excluded from the earlier analysis of 450 to 750 of the donors. In an earlier analysis of 587 of the donors, a V segment was called functional when productive rearrangements were above 56.7%, and segregating when the standard deviation between donors exceeded 5%. A statistical classification framework was built for diagnosing cytomegalovirus status from the catalog of TCR beta chain sequences. In a later analysis, V and J genes were assigned by comparing TCR nucleotide sequences against IMGT/GENE-DB human TR gene sequences. Using the TCRdist pipeline, a later analysis assigned CDR3 sequences along with most-parsimonious VDJ recombination scenarios. A later analysis defined each TCR beta chain by its CDR3 amino acid sequence plus V-gene family, and excluded reads lacking a unique V-gene family. A later analysis removed 550 to 700 highly shared, low-generation-probability nucleotide sequences to deal with suspected cross-contamination and a sequencing artifact. For each public chain, a later analysis derived a clonal expansion index from normalized ranks of inferred template counts within each repertoire. A later analysis computed generation probabilities with a VDJ recombination model fitted to out-of-frame rearrangements, and checked the results against IGoR. In a later analysis, TCR-TCR, TCR-HLA and TCR-CMV co-occurrence was scored with hypergeometric tests, and a repertoire-size bias correction was applied to TCR pairs. In a later analysis, false discovery rates were estimated by permuting HLA or CMV assignments 20 times. A later analysis grouped co-occurring TCRs with DBSCAN, adding TCRdist sequence similarity when clustering within HLA-allele-positive subsets. Repertoires with fewer than 30,000 or more than 120,000 public chains, plus five repertoires with anomalous nucleotide sharing, were excluded from co-occurrence clustering. TCRdb stores this immuneACCESS table with in-frame sequences only. Part of the clones is absent; in the studies checked, under half of the shortfall reflects unresolved V genes, and no reason is known for the rest. V, J and clone size were drawn from that table, and D and trimming were deduced from the DNA. For this sample there are approximately 160,000 clones; roughly 65% appear just once. The ten largest clonotypes hold roughly 4.5% of the sample.

From V the trimming removes 1 base and from J it removes 7 bases, while the gene matches leave 2 bases of the junction unaccounted for. The cysteine opens and the phenylalanine closes a CDR3 of 16 amino acids. Left in the record is the CDR3 DNA by itself, 48 bases read in frame from the first base. CDR1 and CDR2 are read off the germline V gene as LGHNA and YNFKEQ. Sequenced: PBMCs. The TCR was taken from a man between 18 and 29 years old in good health and CMV-seropositive. Rearrangement joined TRBV4-2 to TRBJ2-1, and 15 junctional nucleotides match TRBD2. CDR3 protein: CASSQGTSGGGNEQFF. In nucleotides, the sequence is TGTGCCAGCAGCCAAGGGACTAGCGGGGGGGGTAATGAGCAGTTCTTC.